This T cell receptor beta chain is from a study of blood T cells in healthy people across ages. Notes on the study in general: Naive and antigen-experienced cells were not separated, limiting conclusive comparison. Researchers deemed the diversity estimates from one million T cells underestimates.

Regarding this clonotype: The antigen is not known.

Using a J-beta primer mix together with a sample-barcoded 5' primer, a second PCR was run for about 6 to 11 cycles. Tagging of each cDNA molecule was performed by a template-switch adaptor with 12 random nucleotides. TCRdb itself ran the 5' RACE reads through MiXCR, one entry per CDR3 protein. The data show about 1.8 million distinct CDR3 sequences, 49% seen once. Germline loops: CDR1 MGHRA, CDR2 YSYEKL. The CDR3 covers 15 residues. Trimming cost V 3 bases and J 13 bases; bases outside gene matches: 11. The authors extracted at least 5 micrograms of total RNA per sample. The V and J genes are TRBV4-1 and TRBJ2-1; 11 bases line up with TRBD2. This clonotype was sampled from a woman in her 40s in good health. Sequencing was performed on blood. CDR3 protein: CASSHGVLAGETQFF. For the CDR3, the DNA is TGCGCCAGCAGCCACGGGGTACTAGCGGGAGAGACCCAGTTCTTC.